These T cell receptor beta chains were read from a single sample in a study of prognosis after radiotherapy for stage I lung cancer. TCRdb processed the multiplex PCR reads anew with MiXCR; each CDR3 protein has one entry. The repertoire includes around 31,000 distinct CDR3 sequences, 40% to 55% of them detected once, and 15% to 20% sits in the top ten. Sequenced material: PBMCs, taken before or after stereotactic body radiation therapy (not recorded which). Every receptor here comes from a donor at least 50 years old with non-small cell lung cancer. The CDR3 runs from the conserved cysteine through the conserved F or W. Fields, in order: D gene, V gene, CDR3 protein. The D gene is left open where the match is weak.

D: TRBD1; V: TRBV7-2; CDR3: CASSFGQGHNSPLHF
D: -; V: TRBV11-3; CDR3: CASTLGGEQFF
D: -; V: TRBV19; CDR3: CASSRSFGGYETQYF
D: TRBD1; V: TRBV5-1; CDR3: CASSLRQGADNEQFF
D: -; V: TRBV6-4; CDR3: CASSDLNQTVVRGEQYF
D: -; V: TRBV12-3/TRBV12-4; CDR3: CASSFRDGETQYF
D: -; V: TRBV12-5; CDR3: CASGLLVRGGPRTQYF
D: TRBD2; V: TRBV11-2; CDR3: CASSLLRTRAYEQYF
D: -; V: TRBV20-1; CDR3: CSAMAGKGNYGYTF
D: TRBD1; V: TRBV18; CDR3: CASSGQETNEKLFF
D: TRBD1; V: TRBV7-9; CDR3: CASSLGLSGTGVVEQYF
D: TRBD2; V: TRBV2; CDR3: CASRGPSSGSSYEQYF
D: -; V: TRBV27; CDR3: CASRPGTVRPQHF
D: -; V: TRBV7-9; CDR3: CASRTVQGFGYGYTF
D: TRBD1; V: TRBV11-3; CDR3: CASSSRGSYNSPLHF
D: TRBD2; V: TRBV9; CDR3: CASSVDPSGTGQFF
D: -; V: TRBV7-8; CDR3: CASSLVDVGGYEQYF
D: -; V: TRBV30; CDR3: CACKATGQKGYTF
D: -; V: TRBV28; CDR3: CASSFRVTGDIVEEHF
D: -; V: TRBV3-1; CDR3: CASSQYRAYGADTQYF
D: -; V: TRBV7-2; CDR3: CASSSRQYNEQFF
D: TRBD2; V: TRBV12-3/TRBV12-4; CDR3: CASSLNGAGREDTQYF
D: TRBD2; V: TRBV7-2; CDR3: CASSPSSGRAEETQYF
D: TRBD2; V: TRBV10-3; CDR3: CATGERETIGTQYF
D: -; V: TRBV18; CDR3: CASSPPTSTDTQYF
D: TRBD2; V: TRBV28; CDR3: CASSLWTSGDGRTQYF
D: TRBD2; V: TRBV30; CDR3: CAWSWASGTSGLGVNEQFF
D: -; V: TRBV12-3/TRBV12-4; CDR3: CASSLLTGGAGLFF